These 28 T cell receptor beta chains came from one sample sequenced in a study of Graves' ophthalmopathy and Graves' hyperthyroidism. Amplification from RNA transcripts yielded the TCR beta CDR3 regions. HTBI primers were used in a first-round RT-PCR, which preceded a second-round multiplex PCR. TCRdb recomputed calls from the multiplex PCR reads with MiXCR, one row per CDR3 protein. Here the sample spans under 250,000 distinct CDR3 sequences, roughly 21% being singletons. The sequenced sample consisted of peripheral blood. Receptors originate from a woman aged 45-65 years with Graves' ophthalmopathy.

This clonotype was seen many times. This rearrangement joins TRBV20-1 to TRBJ2-4, with 8 bases that match TRBD2. The CDR3 is 14 residues long. Germline CDR1 DFQATT, CDR2 SNEGSKA (reference sequence). Trimming cost V 6 bases and J 12 bases; bases outside gene matches: 16. This chain's CDR3 is CSAAQAGAEYYQYF. In DNA, the CDR3 is TGCAGTGCCGCCCAAGCGGGAGCGGAATACTATCAGTACTTC.

This clonotype was counted only a few times. V and J are TRBV4-1 and TRBJ2-7, with TRBD2 matching 12 bases. This CDR3 contains 16 residues. Germline CDR1 and CDR2: MGHRA and YSYEKL. V was clipped by 3 bases and J by 3 bases; unmatched bases: 6. The chain's CDR3 is CASSQSGTSGFYEQYF. DNA of the CDR3: TGCGCCAGCAGCCAGTCCGGGACTAGCGGGTTCTACGAGCAGTACTTC.

This clonotype was seen at least ten times. This chain connects TRBV7-9 to TRBJ1-2, with D possibly TRBD1 on 5 matching bases. CDR3 length equals 12 residues. Germline V CDR1 and CDR2: SEHNR, FQNEAQ (reference sequence). Deletions cut 5 bases from V and 7 bases from J, with 11 bases between. This CDR3 is CASSLGTGGYTF. The DNA of the CDR3 is TGTGCCAGCAGCCTGGGGACGGGTGGCTACACCTTC. The whole variable domain, remainder taken from reference TRBV7-9 and TRBJ1-2, is DTGVSQNPRHKITKRGQNVTFRCDPISEHNRLYWYRQTLGQGPEFLTYFQNEAQLEKSRLLSDRFSAERPKGSFSTLEIQRTEQGDSAMYLCASSLGTGGYTFGSGTRLTVV.

This clonotype was counted at least ten times. The chain combines TRBV6-9 with TRBJ2-7, with D possibly being TRBD2 (5 bases). V was clipped by 8 bases and J by 2 bases, with 10 bases between them. The CDR3 length is 12 residues. Germline V gives CDR1 MNHGY, CDR2 SVAAGI. The CDR3, as DNA: TGTGCCAGCTCGAGGGCGGCCTACGAGCAGTACTTC. Amino acids: CASSRAAYEQYF.

In this sample, this clonotype turned up many times. V and J are TRBV25-1 and TRBJ2-7, with a possible D match to TRBD1 (6 bases). The CDR3 has 13 amino acids. Germline V lookup: CDR1 MGHDK, CDR2 SYGVNS. The V gene lost 3 bases and the J gene lost 5 bases, with 11 bases spanning the gap. CDR3 loop: CASSEGAKNEQYF. The CDR3 region has the DNA TGTGCCAGCAGTGAGGGGGCGAAGAACGAGCAGTACTTC.

Ten or more counts support this clonotype. The chain joins TRBV6-5 to TRBJ1-1; D remains unclear. Trimming removed 4 bases from V and 11 bases from J, with 20 bases in between. The CDR3 length is 14 residues. CDR1 and CDR2 (germline): MNHEY, SVGAGI. CDR3 sequence: CASSSQGQVRMAFF. The CDR3 DNA reads as TGTGCCAGCAGTTCCCAAGGGCAGGTGAGGATGGCTTTCTTT.

This clonotype was counted many times. The chain uses TRBV6-1 and TRBJ2-7; 9 bases agree with TRBD2. The junction had 9 bases not matched to a gene; V was cut back by 5 bases and J by 4 bases. The V gene's germline CDR1 is MNHNS and CDR2 SASEGT. The CDR3 runs 15 residues. The CDR3 sequence: CASSPLAGTRYEQYF. CDR3 nucleotides: TGTGCCAGCAGTCCTCTAGCGGGGACTCGATACGAGCAGTACTTC.

This clonotype was found many times. The J gene is TRBJ1-5, the V gene TRBV19, with D maybe TRBD1 (6 bases). Deletions cut 5 bases from V and 4 bases from J, with 12 bases between. The CDR3 is 14 residues long. Germline V gives CDR1 LNHDA, CDR2 SQIVND (reference sequence). CDR3 residues: CASSDNRANQPQHF. The CDR3 DNA is TGTGCCAGTAGTGATAACAGGGCAAATCAGCCCCAGCATTTT. Supplemented by reference TRBV19 and TRBJ1-5, the full variable domain reads DGGITQSPKYLFRKEGQNVTLSCEQNLNHDAMYWYRQDPGQGLRLIYYSQIVNDFQKGDIAEGYSVSREKKESFPLTVTSAQKNPTAFYLCASSDNRANQPQHFGDGTRLSIL.

This clonotype came up many times. J is TRBJ2-2 and V is TRBV19, with D tentatively TRBD1 or TRBD2 (5 bases each). Per germline, CDR1 LNHDA and CDR2 SQIVND (reference sequence). V lost 10 bases, J lost 4 bases, and 22 bases lay in between. The CDR3 consists of 16 residues. The CDR3, as DNA: TGTGCCACCAAGGAAAGTCCGGGACGGGTCACCGGGGAGCTGTTTTTT. It yields the protein CATKESPGRVTGELFF.

This clonotype was seen ten or more times. The CDR3, as DNA: TGTGCCAGCAGCAGCAGACAGGTTTACTACGAGCAGTACTTC. Translating it yields CASSSRQVYYEQYF. The chain joins TRBV11-1 to TRBJ2-7; D perhaps matches TRBD1 (6 bases). CDR1 SGHAT and CDR2 FQDESV come from the germline V gene (reference sequence). This CDR3 has 14 amino acids. With 5 bases removed from V and 3 bases from J, the gap between germline ends came to 14 bases.

V gene TRBV6-1 combines with J gene TRBJ2-5; D may be TRBD2 (5 bases). V lost 3 bases and J 4 bases, leaving 12 bases between the germline ends. The CDR3 loop spans 14 amino acids. CDR1 and CDR2 from the germline V gene are MNHNS and SASEGT. The CDR3 is CASSDGIGAETQYF. The CDR3, as DNA: TGTGCCAGCAGTGACGGGATAGGAGCAGAGACCCAGTACTTC.

This clonotype showed up many times. The chain combines TRBV2 with TRBJ1-5; a possible D gene is TRBD1 (6 bases). This CDR3 contains 14 residues. V lost 7 bases and J 0 bases, leaving 10 bases between the germline ends. Germline assignment: CDR1 SNHLY and CDR2 FYNNEI. The CDR3 spells CASNRDYSNQPQHF. The CDR3 DNA follows: TGTGCCAGCAACAGGGATTATAGCAATCAGCCCCAGCATTTT.

This clonotype has a count of ten or more. The gene calls are TRBV7-8 and TRBJ1-6, with 7 bases that match TRBD1. The CDR3 sequence is 15 residues long. Unmatched junction bases numbered 10, after V lost 4 bases and J lost 10 bases. The germline V gene has CDR1 SGHVS and CDR2 FQNEAQ. The CDR3, as DNA: TGTGCCAGCAGCTCTGAGACAGGGTACTTCTCACCCCTCCACTTT. Translated, it gives CASSSETGYFSPLHF. Based on the CDR3 plus reference TRBV7-8 and TRBJ1-6, the full variable domain is GAGVSQSPRYKVAKRGQDVALRCDPISGHVSLFWYQQALGQGPEFLTYFQNEAQLDKSGLPSDRFFAERPEGSVSTLKIQRTQQEDSAVYLCASSSETGYFSPLHFGNGTRLTVT.

This clonotype has ten or more counts. The V gene is TRBV12-3 or TRBV12-4, the J gene TRBJ2-2; D unclear. The germline V and J ends were trimmed by 3 bases and 4 bases, with 3 bases remaining between them. CDR3 length: 12 amino acids. In nucleotides, the CDR3 is TGTGCCAGCAGTTTCGGCACCGGGGAGCTGTTTTTT. It yields the protein CASSFGTGELFF.

This clonotype has a handful of counts. A much bigger clone sits one base away, suggesting this may be a read error. This chain connects TRBV19 to TRBJ1-5; 10 bases map to TRBD1. Germline V lookup: CDR1 LNHDA, CDR2 SQIVND (reference sequence). This CDR3 has 19 residues. Trimming removed 5 bases from V and 0 bases from J; junction bases left unmatched: 13. The CDR3, as DNA: TGTGCCAGTAGTGGCCTCCGCAGGACAGGGGGTTTTAGCAATCAGCCCCAGCATTTT. This sequence encodes CASSGLRRTGGFSNQPQHF.

This clonotype occurred many times. V usage is TRBV12-3 or TRBV12-4 and J usage is TRBJ2-2; D is ambiguous. This CDR3 comprises 13 residues. V was shortened by 5 bases and J by 3 bases, with 7 bases between the two germline ends. The CDR3 reads CASSAQHTGELFF. The CDR3, as DNA: TGTGCCAGCAGTGCCCAACACACCGGGGAGCTGTTTTTT.

In this sample, this clonotype turned up a few times. The chain is built from TRBV4-1 and TRBJ2-7; D uncertain. The CDR3 covers 17 residues. CDR1 and CDR2 from the germline V gene are MGHRA and YSYEKL. Trimming took 0 bases from V and 0 from J, leaving 15 bases between them. CDR3 in amino acids: CASSQDDGRRVSYEQYF. In DNA, the CDR3 is TGCGCCAGCAGCCAAGACGACGGGCGGAGAGTCTCCTACGAGCAGTACTTC.

The genes are TRBV6-1 and TRBJ1-2; no clear D gene. In germline, CDR1 is MNHNS, CDR2 SASEGT. This CDR3 comprises 13 residues. V was clipped by 3 bases and J by 6 bases, with 11 bases between them. The CDR3 loop is CASSEQGRNGYTF. As DNA, the CDR3 is TGTGCCAGCAGTGAGCAAGGTAGAAATGGCTACACCTTC.

The V call is TRBV12-3 or TRBV12-4, the J call TRBJ1-1; D call uncertain. V was cut by 8 bases and J by 4 bases, with 11 bases left in between. This CDR3 is built from 12 residues. CDR3 residues: CASERTGTEAFF. The CDR3 DNA is TGTGCCAGCGAAAGGACGGGCACTGAAGCTTTCTTT.

In this sample, this clonotype turned up a few times. The germline gene is not matched at one end of the junction; a read error may be the cause. The chain joins TRBV11-2 to TRBJ2-7; D gene uncertain. CDR3 length: 13 amino acids. The germline V gene has CDR1 SGHAT and CDR2 FQNNGV. Here the CDR3 reads CASSSRINYEQCF. The DNA for the CDR3 is TGTGCCAGCAGCTCCAGAATTAACTACGAGCAGTGCTTC.

This clonotype was recorded at least ten times. The V gene is TRBV20-1, the J gene TRBJ1-2; no definite D call. V lost 1 base and J lost 5, with 14 bases in between. The CDR3 has 14 residues. The germline V gene encodes CDR1 DFQATT and CDR2 SNEGSKA (reference sequence). CDR3 bases: TGCAGTGCTAGAGGGAGGACCAGCGAATATGGCTACACCTTC. Amino acids: CSARGRTSEYGYTF.

This clonotype was seen repeatedly, ten times or more. The chain is built from TRBV6-5 and TRBJ2-7; 7 bases map to TRBD2. This CDR3 is built from 13 residues. V lost 4 bases, J lost 1 base, and 1 base stayed unmatched. Germline-derived CDR1 and CDR2 are MNHEY and SVGAGI. The CDR3 region is CASSWGGSYEQYF. The CDR3, as DNA: TGTGCCAGCAGTTGGGGGGGGTCCTACGAGCAGTACTTC.

About this clonotype itself: Just one base apart from a much larger clone, this may be a read error. V and J are TRBV30 and TRBJ2-5; D unclear. The ends were cut back, 4 bases at V and 2 bases at J, with 5 bases in the middle. Germline V gene data show CDR1 as GTSNPN and CDR2 as SVGIG (reference sequence). The CDR3 sequence is 11 residues long. For the CDR3, the DNA is TGTGCCTGGACAGGTCAAGAGACCCAGTACTTC. The encoded protein is CAWTGQETQYF.

This clonotype occurred a few times. The chain links TRBV20-1 to TRBJ2-7, with D possibly matching TRBD1 (6 bases). The germline V gene encodes CDR1 DFQATT and CDR2 SNEGSKA (reference sequence). The CDR3 consists of 13 residues. Trimming took off 1 base at V and 1 base at J, with 8 bases between the two ends. This CDR3 reads CSARVQGSYEQYF. Here the CDR3 DNA reads TGCAGTGCTAGAGTTCAGGGGTCCTACGAGCAGTACTTC.

This clonotype was seen repeatedly, ten times or more. V usage is TRBV14 and J usage is TRBJ1-5; D unclear. CDR3 length: 19 amino acids. Germline V gene data show CDR1 as SGHDN and CDR2 as FVKESK. The germline V and J ends were trimmed by 3 bases and 0 bases, with 21 bases remaining between them. DNA of the CDR3: TGTGCCAGCAGCCAGGACTCGAATTCCTTACGGGATAGCAATCAGCCCCAGCATTTT. Protein product: CASSQDSNSLRDSNQPQHF.

This chain connects TRBV12-3 or TRBV12-4 to TRBJ1-2; D might be TRBD1 (5 bases). CDR3 length: 15 amino acids. Trimming left V 1 base short and J 0 bases short, with 9 bases between. DNA of the CDR3: TGTGCCAGCAGTTTAGAGCGACAGACTAACTATGGCTACACCTTC. As protein: CASSLERQTNYGYTF.

This rearrangement joins TRBV24-1 to TRBJ2-2, with no clear D. Germline values: CDR1 KGHDR, CDR2 SFDVKD. The CDR3 consists of 15 residues. V shed 7 bases and J shed 1 base, with 12 bases lying between them. The CDR3 bases are TGTGCCACCAGCGATGGACGGGTGAACACCGGGGAGCTGTTTTTT. Encoded protein: CATSDGRVNTGELFF.

In its sample, this clonotype was seen a few times. A much larger clone sits a single nucleotide away, making a read error possible. V gene TRBV20-1 combines with J gene TRBJ2-7; 8 nucleotides match TRBD2. The CDR3 runs 15 residues. CDR1 is DFQATT and CDR2 is SNEGSKA in the germline V gene (reference sequence). CDR3 residues: CIAQDRLALTYEQYF. DNA for the CDR3: TGCATTGCCCAAGACCGACTAGCGCTTACCTACGAGCAGTACTTC.